The present T cell receptor (beta chain) was sequenced within a study of shared clonotypes between healthy human individuals. Study results and limitations: A generally larger estimated richness was seen in naive subsets than in memory subsets.

Points on this clone: The antigen is not known.

Method: immunoSEQ multiplex PCR; TCRdb's copy keeps in-frame clones and lacks some. Of over a million clones listed, 75% to 80% were seen once; the top ten hold approximately 0.56%. Trimming at V came to 4 bases and at J to 5 bases, leaving 5 bases not matched to a gene. The germline gives CDR1 SGHRS, CDR2 YFSETQ. This CDR3 contains 14 residues. CD4+ cells were split into CD45RA+ naive and CD45RA-negative memory subsets. The chain employs TRBV5-1 and TRBJ2-3; the match to TRBD1 covers 9 bases. Sequencing input: memory CD4+ T cells from PBMCs. The sample's subset: CD45RA-negative fraction. The TCR originated in a man aged 18 to 35 in good health. Some clones in this sample may be carry-over from other donors' samples. The DNA of the CDR3 is TGCGCCAGCAGCAGGACAGGGGTAAAAGATACGCAGTATTTT. It yields the protein CASSRTGVKDTQYF.